A single sample gave rise to the 14 T cell receptor beta chains below, sequenced in a study of spatial heterogeneity in lung cancer. Time point reported: blood at routine non-recurrence follow-up after resection. Whole RNA was taken from tumor, nontumor lung or frozen PBMC; it was then sequenced unsorted. A single record per CDR3 protein comes from TCRdb applying MiXCR to the 5' RACE reads. The table has some 110,000 distinct CDR3 sequences, 9.5% to 15% seen once. The sequencing used PBMCs, collected at follow-up. These receptors all stem from a male donor with early-stage non-small cell lung cancer.

V is TRBV7-6 and J is TRBJ2-3; D is perhaps TRBD2 (5 bases). This CDR3 is built from 15 residues. V gave up 5 bases and J gave up 0 bases, with 12 bases separating them. The germline gives CDR1 SGHVS, CDR2 FNYEAQ. CDR3 sequence: CASSPTWTSTDTQYF. CDR3 DNA sequence: TGTGCCAGCAGCCCTACTTGGACTAGCACAGATACGCAGTATTTT.

This clonotype has more than one count but fewer than ten. CDR3 DNA: TGTGCCAGCAGTTCGGAGGAAAGGAGGGCAGATACGCAGTATTTT. Protein sequence: CASSSEERRADTQYF. The rearrangement uses TRBV27 and TRBJ2-3, with TRBD2 as a possible D gene (6 bases). Between the trimmed V and J ends, which lost 4 bases and 4 bases, there was a span of 15 bases. The length of the CDR3 is 15 residues. Germline V gives CDR1 MNHEY, CDR2 SMNVEV (reference sequence).

This clonotype was counted a few times. This chain links TRBV29-1 with TRBJ2-2, with D perhaps TRBD2 (6 bases). Germline V CDR1 and CDR2: SQVTM, ANQGSEA. The CDR3 runs 13 residues. V dropped 2 bases and J dropped 9 bases, with 13 bases sitting between them. The CDR3 nucleotides read TGCAGCGTTGAAATCAGGCGGGGCCGGGAGCTGTTTTTT. As protein: CSVEIRRGRELFF.

The genes are TRBV4-2 and TRBJ2-5; D unclear. Germline V lookup: CDR1 LGHNA, CDR2 YNFKEQ. The V end lost 0 bases, the J end lost 5 bases, and 7 bases lay between the germline ends. This CDR3 has 13 amino acids. The CDR3 sequence is CASSQDEVETQYF. The CDR3 bases are TGTGCCAGCAGCCAAGATGAGGTGGAGACCCAGTACTTC.

V usage is TRBV24-1 and J usage is TRBJ2-7, with TRBD2 as a possible D gene (5 bases). Per the germline V gene, CDR1 is KGHDR and CDR2 is SFDVKD. CDR3 length equals 13 residues. Between the trimmed V and J ends, which lost 4 bases and 7 bases, there was a span of 13 bases. The CDR3 spells CATSDNGEREQYF. The CDR3 DNA is TGTGCCACCAGTGACAACGGGGAACGTGAGCAGTACTTC.

This clonotype was observed a handful of times. The V call is TRBV29-1, the J call TRBJ2-6, with D possibly TRBD1 on 6 matching bases. With 5 bases removed from V and 2 bases from J, the gap between germline ends came to 10 bases. The CDR3 totals 14 residues. Germline CDR1 SQVTM, CDR2 ANQGSEA. CDR3 region: CSVTGSAGANVLTF. CDR3 in DNA: TGCAGCGTTACAGGGTCAGCTGGGGCCAACGTCCTGACTTTC.

Ten or more counts support this clonotype. J is TRBJ2-2 and V is TRBV28; tentatively, D is TRBD1 (5 bases). The CDR3 extends over 14 amino acids. V was cut by 1 base and J by 13 bases, with 16 bases left in between. From germline, CDR1 is MDHEN and CDR2 SYDVKM. For the CDR3, the DNA is TGTGCCAGCAGTTTATCCCCCCAGGGTGGTGGGCTGTTTTTT. This sequence encodes CASSLSPQGGGLFF.

The chain recombines TRBV20-1 with TRBJ2-7, with no clear D. CDR1 DFQATT and CDR2 SNEGSKA come from the germline V gene (reference sequence). This CDR3 spans 13 amino acids. V dropped 5 bases and J dropped 2 bases, with 13 bases sitting between them. CDR3 residues: CSALPPPTYEQYF. The CDR3 DNA is TGCAGTGCTCTCCCCCCCCCAACCTACGAGCAGTACTTC.

This clonotype has ten or more counts. The chain recombines TRBV6-6 with TRBJ2-5; possibly TRBD1 or TRBD2 for D (6 bases each). Germline V lookup: CDR1 MNHNY, CDR2 SVGAGI (reference sequence). The CDR3 totals 13 residues. Between the trimmed V and J ends, which lost 6 bases and 5 bases, there was a span of 13 bases. CDR3 region: CASSPGARETQYF. Here the CDR3 DNA reads TGTGCCAGCAGCCCGGGGGCGCGGGAGACCCAGTACTTC.

This clonotype is deemed medium-sized. The chain links TRBV6-6 to TRBJ2-7; 7 positions match TRBD1. CDR3 length: 12 amino acids. J gave up 7 bases and V 5 bases, and 5 bases lay outside the gene matches. The germline CDR1 and CDR2 sequences are MNHNY and SVGAGI (reference sequence). The CDR3 sequence is CASSNTGVEQYF. CDR3 DNA: TGTGCCAGCAGTAACACAGGGGTAGAGCAGTACTTC.

This clonotype was seen a handful of times. An end of the junction differs from the germline gene, which may be a read error. The CDR3 region has the DNA TGTGCCAGCAGTCTAACGTCTTTCTTCTTC. Translated: CASSLTSFFF. The J gene is TRBJ1-2, the V gene TRBV2; D is ambiguous. Germline V lookup: CDR1 SNHLY, CDR2 FYNNEI. The CDR3 contains 10 residues.

In this sample, this clonotype turned up a few times. The V call is TRBV5-1, the J call TRBJ2-6; 7 nucleotides align to TRBD1. Germline V gene sequence: CDR1 SGHRS, CDR2 YFSETQ. The V and J ends lost 3 bases and 4 bases, in that order; junction bases with no gene match: 13. The CDR3 is made up of 18 amino acids. Here the CDR3 reads CASSSMHPTGIGANVLTF. The CDR3 nucleotides read TGCGCCAGCAGCTCGATGCACCCGACAGGGATAGGGGCCAACGTCCTGACTTTC.

The rearrangement links TRBV20-1 to TRBJ1-5; D unresolved. Germline CDR1 is DFQATT and CDR2 is SNEGSKA (reference sequence). The CDR3 is made up of 14 amino acids. V was cut by 2 bases and J by 4 bases, with 12 bases left in between. The chain's CDR3 is CSARTPASNQPQHF. The DNA for the CDR3 is TGCAGTGCTAGAACCCCCGCCTCGAATCAGCCCCAGCATTTT.

The chain joins TRBV21-1 to TRBJ1-1; the listed D gene, TRBD1, was not tested against the DNA. TRBV21-1 is tagged as a pseudogene. The CDR3 consists of 16 residues. CDR3 DNA sequence: TGTGCCAGCAGCAAAACCTCCGGGACAGAGAACACTGAAGCTTTCTTT. Translation: CASSKTSGTENTEAFF.